A selection of T cell receptor beta chains follows, all from one sample in a study of blood T cell repertoires in COVID-19. Method: immunoSEQ multiplex PCR; TCRdb's copy keeps in-frame clones and lacks some. The profile covers tens of thousands of clones, with 88% appearing a single time and less than 5.5% taken by the ten largest. Material for sequencing was peripheral blood. These receptor sequences come from a human donor in a cohort sampled during active COVID-19. The CDR3 runs from the conserved cysteine through the conserved F or W. D genes are given only for firm matches. A clone size is listed for some rows: how often the clone was seen (once, few, many), or a class if it is expanded.

d_call j_call v_call clone_size cdr3_aa cdr3_nt
- TRBJ2-6 TRBV9 - CATAVLPTTGANVLTF TGTGCCACCGCGGTCCTACCCACGACGGGGGCCAACGTCCTGACTTTC
- TRBJ2-7 TRBV7-9 - CASSLGGPNTHEQYF TGTGCCAGCAGCTTAGGGGGGCCCAACACCCACGAGCAGTACTTC
TRBD2 TRBJ2-3 TRBV7-2 - CASSLVRGESDTQYF TGTGCCAGCAGCTTAGTGCGGGGGGAGTCAGATACGCAGTATTTT
TRBD2 TRBJ2-3 TRBV19 - CASSMSLAGNTQYF TGTGCCAGTAGTATGTCTCTAGCGGGGAATACGCAGTATTTT
- TRBJ2-2 TRBV11-3 - CASSRRVTGELFF TGTGCCAGCAGCCGCAGGGTCACCGGGGAGCTGTTTTTT
- TRBJ2-4 TRBV12-3/TRBV12-4 - CASSLSRSIQYF TGTGCCAGCAGTTTATCCAGGTCCATTCAGTACTTC
TRBD1 TRBJ2-4 TRBV15 - CATSRGTAGTGGVRNIQYF TGTGCCACCAGCAGAGGGACAGCCGGGACAGGGGGCGTCAGGAACATTCAGTACTTC
- TRBJ1-5 TRBV5-1 few CASSFSGGNQPQHF TGCGCCAGCAGCTTCTCAGGAGGGAATCAGCCCCAGCATTTT
- TRBJ2-5 TRBV7-8 - CASSRAGKRGQETQYF TGTGCCAGCAGCCGGGCGGGGAAGCGAGGACAAGAGACCCAGTACTTC
- TRBJ2-1 TRBV19 - CASRRQDNEQFF TGTGCCAGTAGGCGACAAGACAATGAGCAGTTCTTC
TRBD2 TRBJ2-1 TRBV5-6 - CASSRLAGLYNEQFF TGTGCCAGCAGCAGACTAGCGGGGCTCTACAATGAGCAGTTCTTC
TRBD2 TRBJ2-3 TRBV18 - CASSYTSGKDTQYF TGTGCCAGCTCGTATACTAGCGGGAAAGATACGCAGTATTTT
TRBD1 TRBJ2-1 TRBV19 - CASNKPRTGHNEQFF TGTGCCAGTAATAAGCCGAGGACAGGACACAATGAGCAGTTCTTC
- TRBJ2-5 TRBV18 - CASSPPERGRQETQYF TGTGCCAGCTCACCACCGGAACGGGGTCGACAAGAGACCCAGTACTTC
TRBD2 TRBJ2-7 TRBV5-5 once CASSGGGSGSSRDYF TGTGCCAGCAGCGGTGGGGGTAGCGGGAGTTCTCGTGATTACTTC
TRBD2 TRBJ2-5 TRBV3-1/TRBV3-2 once CASSKTSGSFETQYF TGTGCCAGCAGCAAAACTAGCGGGAGTTTCGAGACCCAGTACTTC
- TRBJ2-7 TRBV30 once CAWSPRTSTPYEQYF TGTGCCTGGAGTCCTAGGACTTCAACCCCCTACGAGCAGTACTTC
- TRBJ2-2 TRBV18 - CASSQRQSANTGELFF TGTGCCAGCTCCCAACGACAGAGTGCGAACACCGGGGAGCTGTTTTTT
TRBD1 TRBJ2-2 TRBV4-2 - CASSQHPGQVVGGELFF TGTGCCAGCAGCCAACATCCGGGACAGGTCGTAGGCGGGGAGCTGTTTTTT
TRBD1 TRBJ2-2 TRBV30 - CAWSGQAMNTGELFF TGTGCCTGGAGCGGACAGGCCATGAACACCGGGGAGCTGTTTTTT
TRBD1 TRBJ1-2 TRBV7-2 - CASRGAGGPANYGYTF TGTGCCAGCCGGGGGGCAGGGGGCCCTGCTAACTATGGCTACACCTTC
- TRBJ1-6 TRBV7-3 few CASSLSLNSPLHF TGTGCCAGCAGCTTAAGTCTCAATTCACCCCTCCACTTT
- TRBJ1-3 TRBV21-1 - CASSKAPQGLGGNTIYF TGTGCCAGCAGCAAAGCCCCGCAGGGGCTGGGAGGAAACACCATATATTTT
TRBD1 TRBJ2-1 TRBV5-4 - CASSPGTGIYNEQFF TGTGCCAGCAGCCCCGGGACAGGGATTTACAATGAGCAGTTCTTC
- TRBJ2-5 TRBV19 - CASSIALRGTQYF TGTGCCAGTAGTATAGCTCTGCGGGGGACCCAGTACTTC
TRBD1 TRBJ1-5 TRBV24-1 once CATSDTDRDRDQPQHF TGTGCCACCAGTGATACTGACAGGGACAGGGATCAGCCCCAGCATTTT
- TRBJ1-2 TRBV4-3 - CASSQRREGDYGYTF TGCGCCAGCAGCCAAAGGCGGGAGGGGGACTATGGCTACACCTTC
TRBD2 TRBJ2-3 TRBV7-9 - CASSSSGRATDTQYF TGTGCCAGCAGCAGTAGCGGGAGGGCCACAGATACGCAGTATTTT
TRBD2 TRBJ2-7 TRBV6-5 once CASSYGLAGGYEQYF TGTGCCAGCAGTTATGGACTAGCGGGAGGATACGAGCAGTACTTC
- TRBJ2-1 TRBV2 - CASSEEAVGTGLDEQFF TGTGCCAGCAGTGAAGAAGCTGTTGGTACAGGGTTGGATGAGCAGTTCTTC
- TRBJ2-7 TRBV11-2 - CASSTSPRDEQYF TGTGCCAGCAGCACATCACCCCGGGACGAGCAGTACTTC
- TRBJ1-4 TRBV7-2 - CASSPLAQVRLGEKLFF TGTGCCAGCAGCCCCTTAGCACAGGTCCGCCTTGGTGAAAAACTGTTTTTT
- TRBJ1-1 TRBV2 - CASSQGATEAFF TGTGCCAGCAGTCAGGGCGCCACTGAAGCTTTCTTT
- TRBJ1-3 TRBV7-2 once CASSPRQPDGGNTIYF TGTGCCAGCAGCCCTAGACAGCCTGACGGGGGAAACACCATATATTTT
TRBD1 TRBJ1-2 TRBV2 - CASRGQGPYGYTF TGTGCCAGCCGCGGACAGGGACCCTATGGCTACACCTTC
TRBD1 TRBJ1-1 TRBV18 - CASSPKQTGSNEAFF TGTGCCAGCTCACCCAAACAGACAGGGAGTAATGAAGCTTTCTTT